A single sample gave rise to the 20 T cell receptor beta chains below, sequenced in a study of blood T cell repertoires in COVID-19. Sequenced by immunoSEQ multiplex PCR; TCRdb stores in-frame clones only, minus some. The sample includes just over 250,000 clones, 87% of them seen just once. The source material was peripheral blood. These TCRs come from a woman between 50 and 59 years old with acute or convalescent COVID-19.

As regards this clone: A junction boundary mismatches the germline segment, possibly from a read error. The chain couples TRBV15 to TRBJ1-2; D is unresolved. The CDR3 is 12 amino acids. CDR1 and CDR2 (germline): LNHNV, YYDKDF (reference sequence). This CDR3 reads CATSRDQRRLLF. In nucleotides, the CDR3 is TGTGCCACCAGCAGAGATCAGAGGAGACTACTCTTC.

V is TRBV5-8 and J is TRBJ1-5; no clear D gene. Germline V gene lookup returns CDR1 SGHTS and CDR2 YDEGEE. The CDR3 is 12 residues long. V was pared by 1 base and J by 4 bases, with 3 bases between. The CDR3 DNA reads as TGTGCCAGCAGCTTGCGGAATCAGCCCCAGCATTTT. This sequence encodes CASSLRNQPQHF.

The chain links TRBV2 to TRBJ2-3, with 9 bases that match TRBD2. V lost 7 bases and J lost 0; bases outside the gene matches: 11. This CDR3 contains 17 residues. CDR1 and CDR2 from the germline V gene are SNHLY and FYNNEI. The CDR3 bases are TGTGCCAGCATCCAGCGGGGCGGGAGGGCTAGCACAGATACGCAGTATTTT. It specifies CASIQRGGRASTDTQYF.

The chain uses TRBV27 and TRBJ2-4, with 8 bases matching TRBD1. CDR3 size: 16 residues. V gave up 5 bases and J gave up 0 bases; unmatched junction bases: 6. The germline CDR1 and CDR2 sequences are MNHEY and SMNVEV (reference sequence). The CDR3: CASSPGGLPAKNIQYF. The DNA of the CDR3 is TGTGCCAGCAGTCCAGGGGGCTTACCAGCCAAAAACATTCAGTACTTC.

The chain joins TRBV7-2 to TRBJ1-2, with D possibly TRBD1 on 6 matching bases. Germline V gene lookup returns CDR1 SGHTA and CDR2 FQGNSA. V was cut by 1 base and J by 7 bases, with 19 bases left in between. The CDR3 length is 16 residues. The CDR3 DNA is TGTGCCAGCAGCTTAGTCCCCCGACAGGATGGTACTGGCTACACCTTC. It codes for CASSLVPRQDGTGYTF.

The table lists this clone with a few counts. The sample carries other DNA sequences with the same CDR3. Written as DNA, the CDR3 is TGTGCCTGGAGTGTGGGCGCAGATACGCAGTATTTT. As protein: CAWSVGADTQYF. The rearrangement joins TRBV30 to TRBJ2-3, with D unclear. V lost 0 bases and J 4 bases, leaving 5 bases between the germline ends. Per the germline V gene, CDR1 is GTSNPN and CDR2 is SVGIG (reference sequence). This CDR3 has 12 residues.

For the CDR3, the DNA is TGTGCCAGCAGCCCTCCGGTAGCGCCTTACACAGATACGCAGTATTTT. Its protein is CASSPPVAPYTDTQYF. The chain joins TRBV6-2 or TRBV6-3 to TRBJ2-3, with D perhaps TRBD2 (5 bases). With 6 bases removed from V and 2 bases from J, the gap between germline ends came to 18 bases. The germline V gene encodes CDR1 MNHEY and CDR2 SVGEGT. The CDR3 spans 16 residues.

The chain uses TRBV28 and TRBJ1-5, with 11 bases that match TRBD1. Germline CDR1 MDHEN, CDR2 SYDVKM. This CDR3 is built from 17 residues. The V and J ends lost 5 bases and 7 bases, in that order; junction bases with no gene match: 13. CDR3 DNA: TGTGCCAGCAGTCCAAACCGCGGGACAGGGGGTCGGCAGCCCCAGCATTTT. Protein sequence: CASSPNRGTGGRQPQHF.

The chain joins TRBV21-1 to TRBJ1-1; the DNA was not used to check the table's D call, TRBD1. TRBV21-1 is designated a pseudogene. This CDR3 comprises 16 residues. The CDR3 spells CASSTIGQGWNTEAFF. Here the CDR3 DNA reads TGTGCCAGCAGCACGATTGGACAGGGATGGAACACTGAAGCTTTCTTT.

This clone showed up just once. V gene TRBV18 combines with J gene TRBJ2-7; 10 nucleotides match TRBD2. V lost 6 bases and J lost 4; bases outside the gene matches: 3. This CDR3 has 13 residues. Per germline, CDR1 KGHSH and CDR2 LQKENI. The CDR3 nucleotides are TGTGCCAGCTCCGCTAGCGGGAGTTACGAGCAGTACTTC. Translated: CASSASGSYEQYF.

The chain links TRBV16 to TRBJ2-2, with D possibly TRBD2 on 5 matching bases. CDR1 is KGHSY, CDR2 FQNENV, per germline. The CDR3 totals 15 residues. V lost 2 bases and J lost 2, with 9 bases in between. The CDR3 is CASSQPGSNTGELFF. CDR3 in DNA: TGTGCCAGCAGCCAACCGGGATCCAACACCGGGGAGCTGTTTTTT.

This rearrangement joins TRBV7-9 to TRBJ2-7, with D tentatively TRBD2 (5 bases). The CDR3 consists of 15 residues. Germline CDR1 reads SEHNR; CDR2 reads FQNEAQ (reference sequence). V lost 2 bases and J 5 bases, leaving 16 bases between the germline ends. The CDR3 sequence is CASSLIERPPDEQYF. The DNA for the CDR3 is TGTGCCAGCAGCTTAATCGAGCGGCCCCCAGACGAGCAGTACTTC.

This clone has only one observation. J is TRBJ2-7 and V is TRBV7-2; 10 positions agree with TRBD1. CDR1 and CDR2 (germline): SGHTA, FQGNSA. The CDR3 contains 15 residues. V dropped 3 bases and J dropped 4; count of bases not matched to a gene: 6. CDR3 DNA: TGTGCCAGCAGCTTTCTCCGGACAGGGGGTTACGAGCAGTACTTC. Protein sequence: CASSFLRTGGYEQYF.

V is TRBV5-5 and J is TRBJ2-3; D may be TRBD2 (7 bases). CDR3 length: 15 amino acids. V lost 2 bases and J 3 bases, leaving 13 bases between the germline ends. The V gene's germline CDR1 is SGHKS and CDR2 YYEKEE (reference sequence). The CDR3 is CASSLEGGVTDTQYF. In nucleotides, the CDR3 is TGTGCCAGCAGCTTAGAAGGGGGGGTGACAGATACGCAGTATTTT.

The gene calls are TRBV5-1 and TRBJ2-7; 11 bases match TRBD1. The CDR3 runs to 14 residues. Germline values: CDR1 SGHRS, CDR2 YFSETQ. V was pared by 3 bases and J by 5 bases, with 4 bases of the junction left unmatched. CDR3 bases: TGCGCCAGCAGCTCGGGACAGGGGGTCCACGAGCAGTACTTC. Translation: CASSSGQGVHEQYF.

The rearrangement uses TRBV19 and TRBJ1-5; D is undetermined. This CDR3 region has 14 residues. Trimming cost V 1 base and J 7 bases, with 11 bases left between them. Germline CDR1 and CDR2: LNHDA and SQIVND (reference sequence). Here the CDR3 reads CASSIVAGDQPQHF. CDR3 nucleotides: TGTGCCAGTAGTATAGTCGCGGGAGACCAGCCCCAGCATTTT.

The genes are TRBV18 and TRBJ1-5; a possible D gene is TRBD1 (6 bases). CDR3 size: 16 residues. Germline CDR1 reads KGHSH; CDR2 reads LQKENI. The V and J ends lost 2 bases and 1 base respectively, with 12 bases between them. The CDR3 here is CASSPRNRDSNQPQHF. The DNA of the CDR3 is TGTGCCAGCTCACCAAGGAACAGGGACAGCAATCAGCCCCAGCATTTT.

The CDR3 DNA reads as TGTGCCAGCAGCCTTGGGACTAGGGGGTTCGACAATGAGCAGTTCTTC. Its translation is CASSLGTRGFDNEQFF. The chain couples TRBV11-2 to TRBJ2-1; 8 bases are shared with TRBD2. Per germline, CDR1 SGHAT and CDR2 FQNNGV. The CDR3 is 16 amino acids. Trimming removed 5 bases from V and 5 bases from J; junction bases left unmatched: 11.

This clone was seen only once. V gene TRBV2 combines with J gene TRBJ2-7; the D gene is possibly TRBD2 (6 bases). Germline loops: CDR1 SNHLY, CDR2 FYNNEI. Between the trimmed V and J ends, which lost 6 bases and 1 base, there was a span of 19 bases. CDR3 size: 16 residues. CDR3 sequence (DNA): TGTGCCAGCAGACGGGGCGGGGACGAGGGGTCCTACGAGCAGTACTTC. Protein: CASRRGGDEGSYEQYF. The full variable domain, its missing parts supplied by reference TRBV2 and TRBJ2-7, is EPEVTQTPSHQVTQMGQEVILRCVPISNHLYFYWYRQILGQKVEFLVSFYNNEISEKSEIFDDQFSVERPDGSNFTLKIRSTKLEDSAMYFCASRRGGDEGSYEQYFGPGTRLTVT.

The chain uses TRBV7-6 and TRBJ1-4; TRBD1 aligns across 7 bases. The junction had 4 bases not matched to a gene; V was cut back by 5 bases and J by 4 bases. The germline CDR1 and CDR2 sequences are SGHVS and FNYEAQ. The CDR3 has 14 amino acids. The CDR3 here is CASSRGGHNEKLFF. Written as DNA, the CDR3 is TGTGCCAGCAGCCGAGGGGGCCATAATGAAAAACTGTTTTTT.